The 24 T cell receptor beta chains below all came from one sample that was sequenced in a study of a mutant IDH1 vaccine in newly diagnosed glioma. Sequenced by immunoSEQ multiplex PCR; TCRdb stores in-frame clones only, minus some. The repertoire holds 20,000 or so clones, with 84% as singletons. Their antigens are not known. Documented time point: week 47, end of study. Every vaccination contained 300 ug of the mutant IDH1 20-mer peptide and was paired with topical imiquimod. The sequences come from PBMCs, collected from a glioma patient whose treatment included an IDH1 peptide vaccine. Every receptor here comes from a man in his forties with glioma.

This rearrangement joins TRBV6-5 to TRBJ2-7; D possibly corresponds to TRBD2 (5 bases). The CDR3 has 15 residues. V was clipped by 6 bases and J by 0 bases, with 15 bases between them. The germline V gene encodes CDR1 MNHEY and CDR2 SVGAGI. The CDR3 sequence: CASRLGRGVSYEQYF. The CDR3 DNA sequence: TGTGCCAGCAGACTAGGACGCGGTGTCTCCTACGAGCAGTACTTC.

This clone appeared a single time. The chain carries TRBV7-2 and TRBJ2-5; the match to TRBD1 covers 8 bases. The CDR3 consists of 16 residues. The ends lost 6 bases at V and 5 bases at J; junction bases unmatched: 14. Germline V CDR1 and CDR2: SGHTA, FQGNSA. The CDR3 sequence is CASRIGRQGAWETQYF. The DNA of the CDR3 is TGTGCCAGCAGAATAGGGAGGCAGGGGGCTTGGGAGACCCAGTACTTC.

The chain has TRBV4-1 and TRBJ1-2; D is undetermined. This CDR3 has 14 residues. CDR1 and CDR2 from the germline V gene are MGHRA and YSYEKL. V was shortened by 4 bases and J by 3 bases, with 12 bases between the two germline ends. CDR3: CASSPPEGYYGYTF. Here the CDR3 DNA reads TGCGCCAGCAGCCCCCCGGAAGGGTACTATGGCTACACCTTC.

J is TRBJ2-5 and V is TRBV29-1; D call uncertain. With 6 bases removed from V and 3 bases from J, the gap between germline ends came to 5 bases. CDR1 and CDR2 from the germline V gene are SQVTM and ANQGSEA. The CDR3 runs to 10 residues. CDR3 in DNA: TGCAGCGTCCAGGAAGAGACCCAGTACTTC. Translation: CSVQEETQYF.

The rearrangement links TRBV2 to TRBJ1-2; D is possibly TRBD1 (6 bases). V was cut by 6 bases and J by 2 bases, with 16 bases left in between. CDR3 length: 15 residues. The germline gives CDR1 SNHLY, CDR2 FYNNEI. This CDR3 is CASRVQGEGNYGYTF. The CDR3 DNA follows: TGTGCCAGCAGGGTACAGGGCGAGGGGAACTATGGCTACACCTTC.

The chain joins TRBV7-2 to TRBJ2-2; D ambiguous. Germline V gene data show CDR1 as SGHTA and CDR2 as FQGNSA. The CDR3 loop spans 14 amino acids. V was clipped by 5 bases and J by 8 bases, with 15 bases between them. DNA for the CDR3: TGTGCCAGCAGCCGCACGGGTCGGGTAGGGGAGCTGTTTTTT. It codes for CASSRTGRVGELFF.

This chain connects TRBV4-2 to TRBJ2-1; D might be TRBD2 (5 bases). The CDR3 runs to 15 residues. The germline V and J ends were trimmed by 0 bases and 15 bases, with 21 bases remaining between them. Germline loops: CDR1 LGHNA, CDR2 YNFKEQ. In nucleotides, the CDR3 is TGTGCCAGCAGCCAAGATATGTCGCTAGCTGTCGTCCGGTTCTTC. This sequence encodes CASSQDMSLAVVRFF.

The V call is TRBV10-1, the J call TRBJ2-1; no clear D. The CDR3 sequence is 12 residues long. Trimming shortened V by 4 bases and J by 9 bases, and 10 bases separated the two germline ends. The germline CDR1 and CDR2 sequences are WNHNN and SYGVQD (reference sequence). This CDR3 is CASSVGCGEQFF. In nucleotides, the CDR3 is TGCGCCAGCAGTGTGGGCTGCGGTGAGCAGTTCTTC.

The chain uses TRBV4-3 and TRBJ2-3; TRBD2 matches at 9 bases. J gave up 0 bases and V 3 bases, and 13 bases lay outside the gene matches. The CDR3 consists of 19 residues. Germline V gives CDR1 LGHNA, CDR2 YSLEER. CDR3 DNA: TGCGCCAGCAGCCACGCCGGGACTAGCCGCTATGCTAGCACAGATACGCAGTATTTT. Amino acids: CASSHAGTSRYASTDTQYF.

This clone came up a few times. This sequence joins TRBV9 and TRBJ1-4; D is perhaps TRBD1 (6 bases). V lost 4 bases and J lost 6, with 19 bases in between. The CDR3 length is 16 residues. Germline V CDR1 and CDR2: SGDLS, YYNGEE. The CDR3 sequence: CASSPGVGGPDEKLFF. The CDR3 nucleotides read TGTGCCAGCAGCCCCGGGGTGGGGGGGCCGGATGAAAAACTGTTTTTT.

The chain couples TRBV19 to TRBJ2-7; 8 nucleotides agree with TRBD2. Germline trimming cut 6 bases from V and 2 bases from J; bases unmatched to any gene: 18. Germline V gene data show CDR1 as LNHDA and CDR2 as SQIVND (reference sequence). This CDR3 has 18 residues. CDR3: CASSISGNTPALTYEQYF. CDR3 DNA sequence: TGTGCCAGTAGCATTAGCGGGAACACCCCAGCGTTAACCTACGAGCAGTACTTC. Supplemented by reference TRBV19 and TRBJ2-7, the full variable domain reads DGGITQSPKYLFRKEGQNVTLSCEQNLNHDAMYWYRQDPGQGLRLIYYSQIVNDFQKGDIAEGYSVSREKKESFPLTVTSAQKNPTAFYLCASSISGNTPALTYEQYFGPGTRLTVT.

This clone was seen a single time. CDR3 amino acids: CASSEAGVGADIQYF. In DNA form, the CDR3 reads TGTGCCAGCAGTGAAGCGGGGGTGGGGGCGGACATTCAGTACTTC. The genes are TRBV6-1 and TRBJ2-4, with a weak D call TRBD1 (6 bases). CDR3 size: 15 residues. The germline CDR1 and CDR2 sequences are MNHNS and SASEGT. The V end lost 0 bases, the J end lost 8 bases, and 14 bases lay between the germline ends.

The chain links TRBV7-6 to TRBJ2-7, with 12 nucleotides matching TRBD2. The CDR3 is 16 residues long. Trimming took 5 bases from V and 3 from J; bases not matched to a gene: 8. CDR1 and CDR2 (germline): SGHVS, FNYEAQ. The CDR3: CASSVGLAGKFYEQYF. The CDR3 DNA follows: TGTGCCAGCAGCGTAGGACTAGCGGGAAAATTCTACGAGCAGTACTTC. The variable domain in full, with the rest retrieved from reference TRBV7-6 and TRBJ2-7, is GAGVSQSPRYKVTKRGQDVALRCDPISGHVSLYWYRQALGQGPEFLTYFNYEAQQDKSGLPNDRFSAERPEGSISTLTIQRTEQRDSAMYRCASSVGLAGKFYEQYFGPGTRLTVT.

The chain is built from TRBV6-5 and TRBJ2-7; 11 positions agree with TRBD2. The CDR3 spans 13 residues. The V segment lost 6 bases and the J segment 7 bases; nucleotides outside the gene matches: 5. The germline V gene has CDR1 MNHEY and CDR2 SVGAGI. The CDR3 DNA reads TGTGCCAGCAGCCTCACTAGCGGGGGAGAGCAGTACTTC. As protein: CASSLTSGGEQYF.

The CDR3 region is CAGPGTDYNEQFF. The CDR3 DNA follows: TGTGCCGGGCCCGGGACGGACTACAATGAGCAGTTCTTC. V and J are TRBV6-5 and TRBJ2-1; either TRBD1 or TRBD2 may supply D (5 bases each). V lost 11 bases to trimming and J lost 3 bases, with 14 bases between them. Germline CDR1 and CDR2: MNHEY and SVGAGI. The CDR3 sequence is 13 residues long.

The chain uses TRBV9 and TRBJ2-7, with D perhaps TRBD1 (5 bases). The V gene's germline CDR1 is SGDLS and CDR2 YYNGEE. The CDR3 has 15 residues. Trimming took 0 bases from V and 0 from J, leaving 10 bases between them. CDR3 sequence: CASSVGSQGSYEQYF. The CDR3 DNA reads TGTGCCAGCAGCGTAGGTTCCCAGGGCTCCTACGAGCAGTACTTC.

The J gene is TRBJ2-5, the V gene TRBV5-4; 7 nucleotides line up with TRBD1. Looked up from germline, CDR1 is SGHNT and CDR2 is YYREEE (reference sequence). The CDR3 is 14 residues long. The trim removed 3 bases at V and 2 bases at J, leaving 4 bases unmatched. CDR3 in amino acids: CASSSRQGQETQYF. CDR3 sequence (DNA): TGTGCCAGCAGCTCCCGACAGGGACAAGAGACCCAGTACTTC.

The J gene is TRBJ2-5, the V gene TRBV27; the D is unclear. The CDR3 extends over 14 amino acids. Per the germline V gene, CDR1 is MNHEY and CDR2 is SMNVEV (reference sequence). V lost 3 bases to trimming and J lost 2 bases, with 10 bases between them. For the CDR3, the DNA is TGTGCCAGCAGTTTTTACTCAGGTCAAGAGACCCAGTACTTC. It yields the protein CASSFYSGQETQYF.

The CDR3 region is CASSEGSGPFYEQYF. The DNA for the CDR3 is TGTGCCAGCAGTGAAGGATCGGGACCTTTCTACGAGCAGTACTTC. V usage is TRBV6-1 and J usage is TRBJ2-7; D could derive from TRBD1 or TRBD2 (5 bases each). The length of the CDR3 is 15 residues. Trimming left V 1 base short and J 3 bases short, with 13 bases between. Looked up from germline, CDR1 is MNHNS and CDR2 is SASEGT.

The chain joins TRBV6-1 to TRBJ2-2, with TRBD2 matching over 12 bases. After removal of 7 bases from V and 4 bases from J, the junction contained 4 bases not matched to a gene. Germline values: CDR1 MNHNS, CDR2 SASEGT. The CDR3 contains 15 residues. CDR3 region: CASKLAGGRTGELFF. DNA of the CDR3: TGTGCCAGCAAGCTAGCGGGAGGGCGCACCGGGGAGCTGTTTTTT.

The chain recombines TRBV27 with TRBJ1-1; D not resolved. The V end was cut by 2 bases, the J end by 5 bases, with 9 bases between. The CDR3 is 13 residues long. The germline gives CDR1 MNHEY, CDR2 SMNVEV (reference sequence). The CDR3 loop is CASSLRSSTEAFF. The CDR3 DNA follows: TGTGCCAGCAGTTTAAGATCCTCGACTGAAGCTTTCTTT.

The chain joins TRBV10-3 to TRBJ2-3, with D perhaps matching TRBD1 (6 bases). Trimming removed 5 bases at V and 6 bases at J, with 18 bases between. Germline V CDR1 and CDR2: ENHRY, SYGVKD. The CDR3 has 15 residues. The CDR3 is CAISLRQAGGDTQYF. For the CDR3, the DNA is TGTGCCATCAGTCTTAGACAGGCCGGCGGGGATACGCAGTATTTT.

The J gene is TRBJ2-1, the V gene TRBV20-1; TRBD2 is a possible D gene (5 bases). Germline CDR1 and CDR2: DFQATT and SNEGSKA (reference sequence). The V end was cut by 3 bases, the J end by 9 bases, with 9 bases between. This CDR3 has 11 residues. The CDR3 DNA follows: TGCAGTGCTAGGACTACGCCTGAGCAGTTCTTC. Amino acid sequence: CSARTTPEQFF.

The chain links TRBV4-2 to TRBJ2-1; 10 nucleotides match TRBD2. Germline V gives CDR1 LGHNA, CDR2 YNFKEQ. Losses at the gene ends were 4 bases for V and 8 bases for J; bases not matched to a gene: 8. The CDR3 has 15 residues. CDR3 sequence (DNA): TGTGCCAGCAGCCCGGCTAGCGGGAGTTGGGATGAGCAGTTCTTC. Protein: CASSPASGSWDEQFF.